This T cell receptor beta chain was sequenced for a study of blood T cells in healthy people across ages. Looking at the study overall: Capture via template switching afforded approximately one barcoded beta molecule per two T cells. Findings of the study overall: Relative to aged donors, long-lived donors carried more naive CD4+ cells and displayed higher diversity. Higher naive T cell percentage went strongly together with higher TCR beta diversity.

Looked up from germline, CDR1 is SGHRS and CDR2 is YFSETQ. The CDR3 consists of 15 residues. Concerning this clonotype: Its antigen is still unknown.

The authors ran a second PCR of roughly 6 to 11 cycles using a sample-barcoded 5' primer and a J-beta primer mix. Via MiXCR, TCRdb re-called the 5' RACE reads, giving one row per CDR3 protein. Seen here are some 1.8 million distinct CDR3 sequences, about 39% observed once, and the top ten hold approximately 22%. This receptor was obtained from a human donor in good health. This chain links TRBV5-1 with TRBJ2-4, with D maybe TRBD1 (6 bases). The J call is uncertain, as TRBJ2-7 better fits the DNA end. Sequences were obtained from blood. The CDR3 sequence is CASSLVVAGDYEQYF. CDR3 DNA: TGCGCCAGCAGCTTGGTGGTGGCAGGGGACTACGAGCAGTACTTC.